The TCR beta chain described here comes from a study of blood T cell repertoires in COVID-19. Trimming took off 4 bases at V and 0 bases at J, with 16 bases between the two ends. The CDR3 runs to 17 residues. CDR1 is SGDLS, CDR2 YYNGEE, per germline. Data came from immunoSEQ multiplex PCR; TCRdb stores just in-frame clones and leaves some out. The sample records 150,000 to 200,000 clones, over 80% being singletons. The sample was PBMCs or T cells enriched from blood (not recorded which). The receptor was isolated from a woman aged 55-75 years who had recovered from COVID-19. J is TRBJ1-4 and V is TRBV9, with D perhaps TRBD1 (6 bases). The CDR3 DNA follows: TGTGCCAGCAGCACCGAGACAGGACATGCAACTAATGAAAAACTGTTTTTT. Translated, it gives CASSTETGHATNEKLFF.